This note documents a single T cell receptor beta chain sequence. As yet, its antigen is unknown. Germline V CDR1 and CDR2: MRHNA, SNTAGT. This CDR3 spans 16 amino acids. The V end lost 2 bases, the J end lost 3 bases, and 16 bases lay between the germline ends. Samples were taken several times over chemoradiotherapy. Sequencing was performed with immunoSEQ multiplex PCR; in TCRdb, only in-frame clones are kept and a portion is missing. Of roughly 5,700 clones listed, approximately 90% are singletons. This sample is part of a study of chemoradiotherapy in HPV16-positive cancers. About the study: Candidate HPV-specific clones and shared TCR motifs came from two HPV16-positive patients. General study findings and limits: HPV-specific T cells were functionally defined from only a couple of HPV16-positive patients.

The sequencing here drew on blood, taken from a patient who underwent chemoradiotherapy. The genes are TRBV6-4 and TRBJ2-5; D gene uncertain. The receptor was derived from a human donor with HPV-associated anogenital cancer. This CDR3 is CASSDDGTEMEETQYF. In DNA, the CDR3 is TGTGCCAGCAGTGACGACGGAACGGAGATGGAAGAGACCCAGTACTTC.